Listed here is a single TCR beta chain. The sample originates from a study of blood T cell repertoires in COVID-19. Study at large: The United States, Italy and Spain were the sources of the acute and convalescent COVID-19 samples. PBMCs, B-cell-depleted T cells, or T cells were the source of the cDNA or gDNA that made up the material.

Source study methods: Amplification with reference gene primers provided the estimates of nucleated cell counts. Method: immunoSEQ multiplex PCR; TCRdb's copy keeps in-frame clones and lacks some. The V and J calls and the clone size are those of that table, but D and trimming were determined from the DNA. Of around 70,000 clones listed, over 60% are singletons. Germline V lookup: CDR1 SGHNT, CDR2 YYREEE (reference sequence). Trimming took 3 bases from V and 8 from J, leaving 17 bases between them. The CDR3 contains 14 residues. The specimen sequenced was peripheral blood. The sequence came from a human donor in a cohort sampled during active COVID-19. This chain connects TRBV5-4 to TRBJ1-2, with D possibly TRBD1 on 5 matching bases. The CDR3 is CASSSGDSLGGYTF. CDR3 nucleotide sequence: TGTGCCAGCAGCTCCGGGGACTCTCTGGGCGGCTACACCTTC.